The 19 T cell receptor beta chains listed next were all sequenced from one sample in a study of OX40 agonist ivuxolimab in advanced cancers. Library prep was done by the immunoSEQ multiplex PCR assay. TCRdb stores this immuneACCESS table with in-frame sequences only. Part of the clones is absent; in the studies checked, under half of the shortfall reflects unresolved V genes, and no reason is known for the rest. A total of approximately 31,000 clones appear in this sample, over 60% of them only once. The ten most abundant clones make up 20% to 25% of the sample. Here the sequenced sample was CD4+ or CD8+ T cells sorted from blood, taken in a trial of the OX40 agonist ivuxolimab. The receptors derive from an adult with an advanced solid tumor such as melanoma, head and neck, liver or kidney cancer.

This sequence joins TRBV2 and TRBJ2-5; perhaps TRBD2 as D (5 bases). With 2 bases removed from V and 0 bases from J, the gap between germline ends came to 7 bases. Germline V CDR1 and CDR2: SNHLY, FYNNEI. The CDR3 loop spans 14 amino acids. This chain's CDR3 is CASSERRNQETQYF. DNA of the CDR3: TGTGCCAGCAGTGAAAGGAGGAACCAAGAGACCCAGTACTTC.

The gene calls are TRBV2 and TRBJ1-1; 8 bases are shared with TRBD1. The CDR3 covers 14 residues. CDR1 and CDR2 from the germline V gene are SNHLY and FYNNEI. After removal of 6 bases from V and 4 bases from J, the junction contained 7 bases not matched to a gene. CDR3 loop: CASRNAGGSTEAFF. The CDR3 DNA sequence: TGTGCCAGCAGAAACGCAGGGGGCTCCACTGAAGCTTTCTTT.

This chain links TRBV5-5 with TRBJ2-3, with 8 bases aligning to TRBD1. J gave up 6 bases and V 5 bases, and 11 bases lay outside the gene matches. Germline values: CDR1 SGHKS, CDR2 YYEKEE (reference sequence). There are 15 residues in the CDR3. The CDR3 is CASRGGQDGADTQYF. CDR3 coding DNA: TGTGCCAGCAGGGGGGGACAGGACGGGGCGGATACGCAGTATTTT.

The chain couples TRBV6-5 to TRBJ2-2; 10 bases align to TRBD2. J gave up 6 bases and V 6 bases, and 4 bases lay outside the gene matches. In germline, CDR1 is MNHEY, CDR2 SVGAGI. This CDR3 region has 14 residues. The CDR3 spells CASRSSGGAGELFF. CDR3 nucleotides: TGTGCCAGCAGGTCAAGCGGGGGGGCCGGGGAGCTGTTTTTT.

The chain carries TRBV7-9 and TRBJ2-7; 9 bases fit TRBD1. The germline V gene has CDR1 SEHNR and CDR2 FQNEAQ (reference sequence). The CDR3 extends over 14 amino acids. V gave up 5 bases and J gave up 5 bases; unmatched junction bases: 7. CDR3 in DNA: TGTGCCAGCAGCCGGGGACAGGGAGTTAACGAGCAGTACTTC. This translates into CASSRGQGVNEQYF.

The rearrangement uses TRBV5-4 and TRBJ2-1; D remains ambiguous. This CDR3 contains 16 residues. Germline-derived CDR1 and CDR2 are SGHNT and YYREEE (reference sequence). V lost 4 bases and J 0 bases, leaving 14 bases between the germline ends. In nucleotides, the CDR3 is TGTGCCAGCAGCCAAGAAGGAAAAAGCTCCTACAATGAGCAGTTCTTC. It specifies CASSQEGKSSYNEQFF.

This chain joins TRBV12-5 and TRBJ1-4, with D unresolved. The V end lost 1 base, the J end lost 16 bases, and 13 bases lay between the germline ends. There are 12 residues in the CDR3. CDR1 and CDR2 (germline): LGHNT, FRNRAP. The CDR3 DNA follows: TGTGCTAGTGGTTTGGGACAAGAGATCCCGTTTTTT. Translated, it gives CASGLGQEIPFF. Looking up the rest from reference TRBV12-5 and TRBJ1-4 gives the full variable domain: DARVTQTPRHKVTEMGQEVTMRCQPILGHNTVFWYRQTMMQGLELLAYFRNRAPLDDSGMPKDRFSAEMPDATLATLKIQPSEPRDSAVYFCASGLGQEIPFFGSGTQLSVL.

The gene calls are TRBV5-1 and TRBJ1-4; 8 bases agree with TRBD1. CDR3 length equals 12 residues. Germline V lookup: CDR1 SGHRS, CDR2 YFSETQ. J gave up 8 bases and V 5 bases, and 2 bases lay outside the gene matches. The CDR3, as DNA: TGCGCCAGCAGTCGACAGGGGGAAAAACTGTTTTTT. Translating it yields CASSRQGEKLFF.

The chain employs TRBV14 and TRBJ1-6; 7 bases fit TRBD1. Germline assignment: CDR1 SGHDN and CDR2 FVKESK. The junction had 2 bases not matched to a gene; V was cut back by 2 bases and J by 7 bases. The CDR3 covers 14 residues. The CDR3 nucleotides read TGTGCCAGCAGCCAAATAGGGGGCAATTCACCCCTCCACTTT. Amino acid sequence: CASSQIGGNSPLHF.

The gene calls are TRBV19 and TRBJ2-3; D uncertain. With 3 bases removed from V and 0 bases from J, the gap between germline ends came to 19 bases. Germline V gene lookup returns CDR1 LNHDA and CDR2 SQIVND (reference sequence). There are 18 residues in the CDR3. The CDR3 region is CASSIGGSSPPSTDTQYF. The CDR3 bases are TGTGCCAGTAGTATTGGTGGTTCGTCTCCCCCCAGCACAGATACGCAGTATTTT. Full variable domain (outside the CDR3, taken from reference TRBV19 and TRBJ2-3): DGGITQSPKYLFRKEGQNVTLSCEQNLNHDAMYWYRQDPGQGLRLIYYSQIVNDFQKGDIAEGYSVSREKKESFPLTVTSAQKNPTAFYLCASSIGGSSPPSTDTQYFGPGTRLTVL.

V and J are TRBV28 and TRBJ2-7, with D unresolved. This CDR3 contains 11 residues. V lost 10 bases and J lost 0, with 7 bases in between. Per germline, CDR1 MDHEN and CDR2 SYDVKM. The CDR3 loop is CATDGSYEQYF. The CDR3 DNA reads TGTGCCACAGACGGCTCCTACGAGCAGTACTTC.

The chain carries TRBV5-1 and TRBJ2-5, with 7 bases identical to TRBD1. The V segment lost 4 bases and the J segment 5 bases; nucleotides outside the gene matches: 8. Germline V CDR1 and CDR2: SGHRS, YFSETQ. CDR3 size: 14 residues. The DNA for the CDR3 is TGCGCCAGCAGCATCGGACAGGTTCCCGAGACCCAGTACTTC. Amino acid sequence: CASSIGQVPETQYF.

This clone has just one count. The chain couples TRBV27 to TRBJ1-2, with a weak D call TRBD1 (6 bases). The CDR3 sequence is 14 residues long. Trimming took off 6 bases at V and 4 bases at J, with 15 bases between the two ends. Germline V gene lookup returns CDR1 MNHEY and CDR2 SMNVEV (reference sequence). CDR3 sequence reads: CASSYRASSYGYTF. The CDR3 coding sequence is TGTGCCAGCAGCTACAGGGCGTCGAGCTATGGCTACACCTTC.

The J gene is TRBJ2-3, the V gene TRBV19; D is possibly TRBD1 or TRBD2 (5 bases each). The germline gives CDR1 LNHDA, CDR2 SQIVND (reference sequence). V lost 3 bases and J lost 2, with 9 bases in between. The CDR3 contains 14 residues. The CDR3 nucleotides read TGTGCCAGTAGTATGGACGGGGCCACAGATACGCAGTATTTT. Translating it yields CASSMDGATDTQYF.

This clone was observed a handful of times. This sequence joins TRBV10-2 and TRBJ1-1; 8 nucleotides align to TRBD1. V shed 4 bases and J 0 bases; nucleotides not matched to a gene: 10. Germline V lookup: CDR1 WSHSY, CDR2 SAAADI. The CDR3 length is 17 residues. The CDR3 protein is CASSGSGGRGMNTEAFF. The CDR3 DNA reads as TGCGCCAGCAGTGGATCAGGGGGCAGGGGGATGAACACTGAAGCTTTCTTT.

This chain connects TRBV6-5 to TRBJ1-5, with D perhaps TRBD1 (5 bases). Deletions cut 6 bases from V and 6 bases from J, with 15 bases between. The CDR3 runs 14 residues. Germline V gene sequence: CDR1 MNHEY, CDR2 SVGAGI. The CDR3 loop is CASRWRSGVQPQHF. As DNA, the CDR3 is TGTGCCAGCAGGTGGAGATCGGGGGTTCAGCCCCAGCATTTT.

J is TRBJ1-1 and V is TRBV2; D is ambiguous. V lost 4 bases, J lost 1 base, and 7 bases lay in between. This CDR3 spans 13 amino acids. Germline CDR1 reads SNHLY; CDR2 reads FYNNEI. CDR3 in amino acids: CASSGQANTEAFF. DNA of the CDR3: TGTGCCAGCAGTGGGCAGGCGAACACTGAAGCTTTCTTT.

The chain joins TRBV11-2 to TRBJ2-5; D may be TRBD2 (7 bases). Germline V gives CDR1 SGHAT, CDR2 FQNNGV. The CDR3 covers 17 residues. The ends were cut back, 1 base at V and 6 bases at J, with 21 bases in the middle. The CDR3 loop reads CASSLVGGAGYLKTQYF. The CDR3 bases are TGTGCCAGCAGCTTAGTAGGGGGGGCTGGGTATCTAAAGACCCAGTACTTC. Drawing the rest from reference TRBV11-2 and TRBJ2-5, the complete variable domain is EAGVAQSPRYKIIEKRQSVAFWCNPISGHATLYWYQQILGQGPKLLIQFQNNGVVDDSQLPKDRFSAERLKGVDSTLKIQPAKLEDSAVYLCASSLVGGAGYLKTQYFGPGTRLLVL.

This chain links TRBV2 with TRBJ2-2, with a tentative D call TRBD2 (6 bases). The CDR3 extends over 14 amino acids. The V gene's germline CDR1 is SNHLY and CDR2 FYNNEI. V lost 6 bases and J lost 3, with 11 bases in between. Written as DNA, the CDR3 is TGTGCCAGCAGGCCGGGACTTGACACCGGGGAGCTGTTTTTT. It codes for CASRPGLDTGELFF.